This entry concerns a single TCR beta chain. Authors' data handling: The median was approximately 89,000 TCRs per sample, ranging about 20,000 to 690,600. TCRdb independently ran MiXCR on the RACE reads; one entry per CDR3 protein. The authors' filters were not applied to this entry. The repertoire holds 85,000 to 100,000 distinct CDR3 sequences, with 9.5% to 15% as singletons. The source of the sample is a study of human T cells and chemical hapten exposure. This CDR3 is built from 17 residues. The germline V gene encodes CDR1 LNHDA and CDR2 SQIVND (reference sequence). The germline V and J ends were trimmed by 5 bases and 0 bases, with 19 bases remaining between them. Time point in this sample: patch test 1, 2 weeks after DPC sensitization. This sample's treatment: therapeutic diphenylcyclopropenone sensitization with weekly scalp DPC. Each patch test followed a blood draw.

The receptor's source is a woman aged 40 to 50 with alopecia areata. Some clones in this sample may be carry-over from other donors' samples. The starting material was whole blood, obtained in connection with sensitization to the hapten diphenylcyclopropenone (DPC). This rearrangement joins TRBV19 to TRBJ1-2, with D perhaps matching TRBD1 (5 bases). CDR3 coding DNA: TGTGCCAGTAGTGCCCAAGCCCCGACAGCGACTAACTATGGCTACACCTTC. Its protein is CASSAQAPTATNYGYTF.